These 21 T cell receptor beta chains came from one sample sequenced in a study of T cell repertoires in cytomegalovirus infection. TCRdb re-derived calls from the reads in MiXCR, one entry per CDR3 protein. The data show 650,000 to 850,000 distinct CDR3 sequences, 25% to 30% seen once. Their specific antigens are unknown. The source was cultured CD8+ T cells from PBMCs, collected from culture after CMV antigen stimulation. The receptor set was obtained from a human donor in good health (CMV status not recorded). Some clones in this sample may be carry-over from other donors' samples.

This clonotype was detected only a few times. CDR3 sequence (DNA): TGTGCCAGCAGTCCGGGGGTAGTCTATGGCTACACCTTC. Protein product: CASSPGVVYGYTF. This chain links TRBV6-2 or TRBV6-3 with TRBJ1-2; weak D call: TRBD1 (5 bases). The CDR3 covers 13 residues. CDR1 and CDR2 (germline): MNHEY, SVGEGT. Trimming left V 5 bases short and J 4 bases short, with 11 bases between.

This chain links TRBV13 with TRBJ1-1, with TRBD1 as a possible D gene (5 bases). The CDR3 extends over 16 amino acids. The V gene's germline CDR1 is PRHDT and CDR2 FYEKMQ (reference sequence). The ends were cut back, 0 bases at V and 2 bases at J, with 13 bases in the middle. CDR3 loop: CASSLGGPGANTEAFF. For the CDR3, the DNA is TGTGCCAGCAGCTTAGGGGGACCTGGCGCTAACACTGAAGCTTTCTTT.

The chain employs TRBV4-3 and TRBJ2-1; D unclear. V shed 4 bases and J shed 0 bases, with 19 bases lying between them. This CDR3 contains 18 residues. Germline CDR1 LGHNA, CDR2 YSLEER. As DNA, the CDR3 is TGCGCCAGCAGCCCTGCTGTCCCGTTATCGAGCTCCTACAATGAGCAGTTCTTC. It translates to CASSPAVPLSSSYNEQFF.

In its sample, this clonotype was seen a few times. The J gene is TRBJ2-3, the V gene TRBV13; TRBD2 aligns across 7 bases. V lost 1 base to trimming and J lost 4 bases; unmatched junction nucleotides: 8. Per the germline V gene, CDR1 is PRHDT and CDR2 is FYEKMQ (reference sequence). This CDR3 has 16 amino acids. The CDR3 coding sequence is TGTGCCAGCAGCTTAGTTCGAGCGGGGACCTCAGATACGCAGTATTTT. This codes for CASSLVRAGTSDTQYF.

As to this clonotype: One base away lies a much larger clone, so this may be a sequencing read error. CDR3 DNA: TGTGCCAGCAGCTTAGGAGGCGCGGGGGGCCAGGGCTACACCTTC. The encoded protein is CASSLGGAGGQGYTF. This rearrangement joins TRBV7-6 to TRBJ1-2, with D tentatively TRBD1 (6 bases). The CDR3 covers 15 residues. Germline-derived CDR1 and CDR2 are SGHVS and FNYEAQ. Trimming removed 1 base at V and 8 bases at J, with 17 bases between.

This clonotype was detected ten times or more. V gene TRBV12-3 or TRBV12-4 combines with J gene TRBJ2-7, with TRBD2 identical over 8 bases. Losses at the gene ends were 6 bases for V and 4 bases for J; bases not matched to a gene: 2. The CDR3 is 12 amino acids. In DNA form, the CDR3 reads TGTGCCAGCAGCCGCGGGAGGTACGAGCAGTACGTC. Translating gives CASSRGRYEQYV.

This clonotype was counted between two and nine times. The gene calls are TRBV19 and TRBJ2-2, with unresolved D. Germline CDR1 reads LNHDA; CDR2 reads SQIVND (reference sequence). The length of the CDR3 is 12 residues. V lost 2 bases to trimming and J lost 6 bases, with 4 bases between them. This CDR3 is CASSIISGELFF. DNA for the CDR3: TGTGCCAGTAGTATAATTTCCGGGGAGCTGTTTTTT.

This rearrangement joins TRBV27 to TRBJ2-2; D remains ambiguous. Germline CDR1 reads MNHEY; CDR2 reads SMNVEV (reference sequence). V shed 8 bases and J shed 5 bases, with 9 bases lying between them. The CDR3 contains 12 residues. For the CDR3, the DNA is TGTGCCAGCTCAGGTCAAACCGGGGAGCTGTTTTTT. Translating it yields CASSGQTGELFF.

In its sample, this clonotype was seen once. This chain links TRBV20-1 with TRBJ2-7; D possibly corresponds to TRBD1 (6 bases). Deletions cut 5 bases from V and 2 bases from J, with 10 bases between. This CDR3 has 12 residues. Per germline, CDR1 DFQATT and CDR2 SNEGSKA (reference sequence). CDR3: CSAGDTAYEQYF. In DNA form, the CDR3 reads TGCAGTGCTGGGGACACCGCCTACGAGCAGTACTTC.

The chain joins TRBV12-3 or TRBV12-4 to TRBJ2-7, with unresolved D. Trimming left V 4 bases short and J 3 bases short, with 16 bases between. The CDR3 is 15 residues long. CDR3 in amino acids: CASSSGSHIYYEQYV. The DNA of the CDR3 is TGTGCCAGCAGTTCGGGCAGCCACATTTACTACGAGCAGTACGTC.

This clonotype was found a few times. The chain couples TRBV5-6 to TRBJ2-7; the match to TRBD1 covers 7 bases. Germline loops: CDR1 SGHDT, CDR2 YYEEEE. V shed 4 bases and J 4 bases; nucleotides not matched to a gene: 8. The CDR3 has 14 amino acids. CDR3 region: CASSDGRGIYEQYV. CDR3 nucleotide sequence: TGTGCCAGCAGCGACGGCAGGGGGATTTACGAGCAGTACGTC.

This clonotype was found a few times. The chain links TRBV6-5 to TRBJ1-5; D gene ambiguous. Trimming cost V 5 bases and J 0 bases, with 8 bases left between them. CDR3 length equals 14 residues. CDR1 MNHEY and CDR2 SVGAGI come from the germline V gene. In nucleotides, the CDR3 is TGTGCCAGCAGTCCCTCGCCTAGCAATCAGCCCCAGCATTTT. It yields the protein CASSPSPSNQPQHF.

This clonotype was picked up one time. The chain has TRBV28 and TRBJ1-1, with a weak D call TRBD1 (6 bases). Looked up from germline, CDR1 is MDHEN and CDR2 is SYDVKM. CDR3 length: 17 residues. Trimming stripped 3 bases from V and 0 bases from J, with 17 bases between. CDR3 sequence (DNA): TGTGCCAGCAGTTTTCCCCCCACAGGGCTCCTGAACACTGAAGCTTTCTTT. It codes for CASSFPPTGLLNTEAFF.

As DNA, the CDR3 is TGTGCCAGCAGTCCCAGGGGCAGGGAAATGAACACTGAAGCTTTCTTT. Encoded protein: CASSPRGREMNTEAFF. This chain joins TRBV14 and TRBJ1-1; D perhaps matches TRBD1 (6 bases). Germline V gene sequence: CDR1 SGHDN, CDR2 FVKESK. Trimming shortened V by 6 bases and J by 0 bases, and 17 bases separated the two germline ends. The length of the CDR3 is 16 residues.

This clonotype was counted ten times or more. The rearrangement uses TRBV7-8 and TRBJ1-1, with 7 bases matching TRBD1. Germline CDR1 SGHVS, CDR2 FQNEAQ. The V segment lost 0 bases and the J segment 5 bases; nucleotides outside the gene matches: 6. The CDR3 is 15 residues long. CDR3 sequence (DNA): TGTGCCAGCAGCTTAGCGCAGGGGGTATATACTGAAGCTTTCTTT. Protein product: CASSLAQGVYTEAFF.

V gene TRBV15 combines with J gene TRBJ2-1, with D possibly TRBD1 on 5 matching bases. V was trimmed by 2 bases and J by 2 bases, leaving 10 bases between them. Germline V gene data show CDR1 as LNHNV and CDR2 as YYDKDF (reference sequence). This CDR3 contains 15 residues. CDR3 residues: CATSRTGSPYNEQFF. In nucleotides, the CDR3 is TGTGCCACCAGCAGAACAGGTTCTCCCTACAATGAGCAGTTCTTC.

Many counts were recorded for this clonotype. The chain couples TRBV7-6 to TRBJ2-3; D remains ambiguous. V was cut by 4 bases and J by 2 bases, with 13 bases left in between. The CDR3 sequence is 15 residues long. Looked up from germline, CDR1 is SGHVS and CDR2 is FNYEAQ. CDR3 sequence reads: CASSSLPEYTDTQYF. The CDR3, as DNA: TGTGCCAGCAGCTCCCTCCCCGAATACACAGATACGCAGTATTTT.

The chain couples TRBV6-5 to TRBJ1-1; 9 positions agree with TRBD1. This CDR3 has 15 amino acids. V lost 0 bases to trimming and J lost 6 bases; unmatched junction nucleotides: 5. CDR1 and CDR2 (germline): MNHEY, SVGAGI. This CDR3 reads CASSYSGTGFAEAFF. CDR3 coding DNA: TGTGCCAGCAGTTACTCCGGGACAGGGTTCGCTGAAGCTTTCTTT.

The chain employs TRBV10-2 and TRBJ1-2; D not certain. This CDR3 has 16 amino acids. Per germline, CDR1 WSHSY and CDR2 SAAADI. The ends were cut back, 3 bases at V and 5 bases at J, with 19 bases in the middle. As DNA, the CDR3 is TGCGCCAGCAGTGATAGTTGGGCAGGCGCTCCATATGGCTACACCTTC. It is translated as CASSDSWAGAPYGYTF.

This chain joins TRBV24-1 and TRBJ2-1; 8 positions match TRBD1. This CDR3 has 14 residues. Germline values: CDR1 KGHDR, CDR2 SFDVKD. J gave up 6 bases and V 3 bases, and 3 bases lay outside the gene matches. Here the CDR3 DNA reads TGTGCCACCAGTGATCGTGGACAGGGCAATGAGCAGTTCTTC. Amino acids: CATSDRGQGNEQFF.

This clonotype was picked up a small number of times. V gene TRBV7-9 combines with J gene TRBJ1-2; D is uncertain. Germline values: CDR1 SEHNR, CDR2 FQNEAQ (reference sequence). V lost 5 bases and J 8 bases, leaving 12 bases between the germline ends. CDR3 size: 12 residues. CDR3 DNA: TGTGCCAGCAGCCCACCCCCTGTCGGCTACACCTTC. It is translated as CASSPPPVGYTF.